The source of this T cell receptor (beta chain) is a study of blood T cell repertoires in COVID-19. The method was immunoSEQ multiplex PCR; TCRdb's version includes in-frame clones alone and lacks a portion of them. The sample gives about 82,000 clones, 75% to 85% of which show up once; 36% is in the top ten. This CDR3 comprises 15 residues. Sequenced: peripheral blood. The chain combines TRBV21-1 with TRBJ1-5; TRBD1 is the table's D call and was not checked against the DNA. TRBV21-1 is a pseudogene segment. This sequence was found in a man aged 55 to 70 with COVID-19, enrolled during active disease. CDR3 amino acids: CASSVDSDSNQPQHF. The CDR3 DNA reads as TGTGCCAGCAGCGTGGACAGCGATAGCAATCAGCCCCAGCATTTT.